The T cell receptor (beta chain) under discussion was sequenced for a study of blood T cell repertoires in COVID-19. Turning to the study itself: Samples of COVID-19 (acute and convalescent) were obtained from the United States, Italy and Spain.

Original analysis: Amplifying reference gene primers gave estimates of nucleated cell counts. Sequencing was performed with immunoSEQ multiplex PCR; in TCRdb, only in-frame clones are kept and a portion is missing. V and J calls and clone size are as listed in that table; D and trimming were resolved from the DNA. The profile shows 80,000 to 95,000 clones, over 75% of them singletons. From germline, CDR1 is SGHKS and CDR2 YYEKEE (reference sequence). CDR3 length: 17 amino acids. V was clipped by 2 bases and J by 4 bases, with 22 bases between them. V is TRBV5-5 and J is TRBJ2-7, with D possibly TRBD2 on 5 matching bases. The sequence came from a man older than 75 with active or convalescent COVID-19. The specimen was peripheral blood. CDR3 nucleotides: TGTGCCAGCAGCTTTGCTATGGGTTTAACGCGAGGGTACGAGCAGTACTTC. Its translation: CASSFAMGLTRGYEQYF.